The clone carrying this T cell receptor (beta chain) was seen only a few times. The antigen remains undetermined. This sample is part of a study of beta chain features in type 1 diabetes. Study-level findings and limits: Whether HLA type influences TCRB rearrangement remained unresolved here. For type 1 diabetes patients, VDJ junctions showed fewer insertions and more deletions. An over-representation of cells with high TCR expression could result from cDNA sequencing.

Every isolated RNA sample was fully reverse transcribed, so sequencing captured expressed TCRB transcripts. Profiled with immunoSEQ multiplex PCR; TCRdb holds only in-frame clones, not every one. The data hold under 900,000 clones, with roughly 16% observed a single time. Material for sequencing was naive CD4+ T cells from blood. This TCR derives from a woman under 30 in good health.

The CDR3 sequence is CASSFRGDSGNTIYF. The CDR3 coding sequence is TGTGCCAGCAGTTTCCGGGGGGACTCTGGAAACACCATATATTTT. V usage is TRBV13 and J usage is TRBJ1-3; D might be TRBD1 (5 bases). CDR3 size: 15 residues. Per germline, CDR1 PRHDT and CDR2 FYEKMQ (reference sequence). Trimming shortened V by 6 bases and J by 0 bases, and 12 bases separated the two germline ends.